The text below deals with one TCR beta chain. This entry belongs to a study of blood T cell repertoires in COVID-19. About the research overall: Acute and convalescent COVID-19 specimens originated in the United States, Italy and Spain. PBMCs, B-cell-depleted T cells, or T cells were the source of the cDNA or gDNA that made up the material.

The germline V gene has CDR1 MNHEY and CDR2 SVGAGI. With V trimmed by 6 bases and J by 4 bases, 0 bases remained unmatched. CDR3 length: 12 amino acids. Authors' analysis steps: Reference gene primer amplification in the assay estimated nucleated cell counts. Using immunoSEQ multiplex PCR, the repertoire was profiled, and TCRdb retains in-frame clones only, with some absent. D and trimming were read from the DNA, whereas the V and J calls and clone size are those reported in that table. The sample contains tens of thousands of clones, about 91% of which appear only once. The receptor comes from a woman older than 75 with active or convalescent COVID-19. This chain joins TRBV6-5 and TRBJ2-5; TRBD1 aligns across 9 bases. The sequencing sample was made of peripheral blood. DNA of the CDR3: TGTGCCAGCAGGACAGGGGGAGAGACCCAGTACTTC. Amino acid sequence: CASRTGGETQYF.